Listed here are 16 T cell receptor beta chains from one sample, sequenced in a study of T cell repertoires in cytomegalovirus infection. From the reads, TCRdb called clonotypes with MiXCR, one entry per CDR3 protein. The sample carries hundreds of thousands of distinct CDR3 sequences, 18% recorded once. The sample comprised PBMCs. These receptors were obtained from a human donor in good health (CMV status not recorded). Some clones in this sample may be carry-over from other donors' samples.

The chain employs TRBV29-1 and TRBJ2-1, with TRBD2 matching 12 bases. Germline V gene data show CDR1 as SQVTM and CDR2 as ANQGSEA. The V segment lost 6 bases and the J segment 9 bases; nucleotides outside the gene matches: 6. This CDR3 is 13 amino acids long. The CDR3 region is CSVVGLAGIEQFF. The CDR3 region has the DNA TGCAGCGTGGTTGGACTAGCGGGAATTGAGCAGTTCTTC.

Ten or more counts support this clonotype. V usage is TRBV12-3 or TRBV12-4 and J usage is TRBJ1-2, with 7 positions matching TRBD1. This CDR3 is 13 amino acids long. V shed 6 bases and J 10 bases; nucleotides not matched to a gene: 11. CDR3 DNA sequence: TGTGCCAGCAGCCCACAGGGGTTAGGGGACTACACCTTC. Its protein product is CASSPQGLGDYTF.

Ten or more counts support this clonotype. This chain connects TRBV7-9 to TRBJ2-7, with 14 bases matching TRBD2. With V trimmed by 5 bases and J by 5 bases, 5 bases remained unmatched. This CDR3 is built from 15 residues. Germline-derived CDR1 and CDR2 are SEHNR and FQNEAQ (reference sequence). CDR3 nucleotides: TGTGCCAGCAGCCGGGGACTAGCGGGAGTGAACGAGCAGTACTTC. This sequence encodes CASSRGLAGVNEQYF. The whole variable domain, remainder taken from reference TRBV7-9 and TRBJ2-7, is DTGVSQNPRHKITKRGQNVTFRCDPISEHNRLYWYRQTLGQGPEFLTYFQNEAQLEKSRLLSDRFSAERPKGSFSTLEIQRTEQGDSAMYLCASSRGLAGVNEQYFGPGTRLTVT.

This clonotype was seen ten or more times. This chain joins TRBV7-2 and TRBJ2-1; no definite D call. The CDR3 totals 13 residues. Germline values: CDR1 SGHTA, CDR2 FQGNSA. Between the trimmed V and J ends, which lost 4 bases and 4 bases, there was a span of 8 bases. CDR3 loop: CASSWSRYNEQFF. CDR3 in DNA: TGTGCCAGCAGCTGGTCTAGATACAATGAGCAGTTCTTC.

This clonotype occurred many times. Relative to the germline gene, one junction end is altered; a read error may explain this. The rearrangement joins TRBV7-8 to TRBJ2-1, with a weak D call TRBD2 (6 bases). Germline CDR1 is SGHVS and CDR2 is FQNEAQ. The CDR3 loop spans 18 amino acids. CDR3 region: CASRLGLWGPSSYNEQFF. Written as DNA, the CDR3 is TGTGCCAGCAGGTTAGGACTATGGGGCCCTAGCTCCTACAATGAGCAGTTCTTC.

This clonotype was picked up many times. V gene TRBV7-6 combines with J gene TRBJ2-3; D unresolved. Germline V lookup: CDR1 SGHVS, CDR2 FNYEAQ. The CDR3 loop spans 16 amino acids. Trimming removed 2 bases from V and 4 bases from J, with 16 bases in between. The CDR3 sequence: CASSLLAGNQPDTQYF. CDR3 coding DNA: TGTGCCAGCAGCTTACTGGCCGGCAACCAACCAGATACGCAGTATTTT.

This clonotype has at least ten counts. This rearrangement joins TRBV12-3 or TRBV12-4 to TRBJ1-1, with D unclear. This CDR3 has 13 amino acids. Trimming took 10 bases from V and 1 from J, leaving 13 bases between them. The CDR3 coding sequence is TGTGCCACCAGGTTTGCCGGGAACACTGAAGCTTTCTTT. This gives the protein CATRFAGNTEAFF.

The chain has TRBV7-2 and TRBJ2-7; D call uncertain. CDR3 length: 14 amino acids. Trimming stripped 1 base from V and 1 base from J, with 8 bases between. Germline V gives CDR1 SGHTA, CDR2 FQGNSA. In DNA form, the CDR3 reads TGTGCCAGCAGCTTAGGAGGAAGGTCCTACGAGCAGTACTTC. This gives the protein CASSLGGRSYEQYF.

V is TRBV6-5 and J is TRBJ1-1; D gene uncertain. Germline CDR1 is MNHEY and CDR2 is SVGAGI. Trimming removed 6 bases at V and 6 bases at J, with 20 bases between. This CDR3 region has 15 residues. CDR3 residues: CASRIVGSQKAEAFF. The CDR3 coding sequence is TGTGCCAGCAGGATAGTAGGTTCACAGAAGGCTGAAGCTTTCTTT.

This sequence joins TRBV12-5 and TRBJ2-5; D may be TRBD1 (6 bases). CDR1 LGHNT and CDR2 FRNRAP come from the germline V gene. The CDR3 spans 13 residues. The V gene lost 6 bases and the J gene lost 4 bases, with 12 bases spanning the gap. CDR3 residues: CASGPIGGETQYF. The CDR3 bases are TGTGCTAGTGGACCCATAGGGGGAGAGACCCAGTACTTC.

Note on this clonotype: A much larger clone sits a single nucleotide away, making a read error possible. The V gene is TRBV10-3, the J gene TRBJ1-1; D perhaps matches TRBD1 (6 bases). Germline V gene sequence: CDR1 ENHRY, CDR2 SYGVKD. With 6 bases removed from V and 5 bases from J, the gap between germline ends came to 16 bases. The CDR3 sequence is 14 residues long. CDR3 in amino acids: CAISDGGLGTEAFF. The CDR3 DNA reads TGTGCCATCAGCGACGGGGGGCTAGGGACTGAAGCTTTCTTT.

This clonotype was observed many times. The chain has TRBV28 and TRBJ2-2; 13 nucleotides match TRBD2. The length of the CDR3 is 17 residues. CDR1 MDHEN and CDR2 SYDVKM come from the germline V gene. Losses at the gene ends were 10 bases for V and 1 base for J; bases not matched to a gene: 9. The CDR3 reads CATHRGLAGLNTGELFF. The CDR3 DNA reads as TGTGCCACCCACCGGGGACTAGCGGGACTGAACACCGGGGAGCTGTTTTTT.

Ten or more counts support this clonotype. V and J are TRBV7-8 and TRBJ2-3; 12 positions agree with TRBD2. Trimming took 8 bases from V and 6 from J; bases not matched to a gene: 12. Germline V gene data show CDR1 as SGHVS and CDR2 as FQNEAQ. The CDR3 extends over 16 amino acids. The CDR3 region is CASGRGLAGPGDTQYF. Written as DNA, the CDR3 is TGTGCCAGCGGCCGAGGACTAGCGGGGCCCGGGGATACGCAGTATTTT.

This clonotype has more than one count but fewer than ten. The V and J genes are TRBV4-3 and TRBJ2-2; maybe TRBD1 (6 bases). The germline gives CDR1 LGHNA, CDR2 YSLEER. The CDR3 loop spans 15 amino acids. Trimming pared 0 bases from V and 4 bases from J, leaving 9 bases between. The CDR3 protein is CASSQEGHPTGELFF. The CDR3, as DNA: TGCGCCAGCAGCCAAGAGGGACACCCCACCGGGGAGCTGTTTTTT.

In its sample, this clonotype was seen many times. The chain uses TRBV7-2 and TRBJ1-1; D uncertain. Deletions cut 2 bases from V and 3 bases from J, with 13 bases between. Germline V CDR1 and CDR2: SGHTA, FQGNSA. CDR3 length: 15 amino acids. In DNA, the CDR3 is TGTGCCAGCAGCTTAACCCGGGCGAGGTACACTGAAGCTTTCTTT. Protein: CASSLTRARYTEAFF.

The V gene is TRBV11-2, the J gene TRBJ2-3, with 9 bases identical to TRBD2. Germline values: CDR1 SGHAT, CDR2 FQNNGV. The CDR3 is 15 amino acids. V lost 5 bases, J lost 5 bases, and 8 bases stayed unmatched. Written as DNA, the CDR3 is TGTGCCAGCAGCCGGTCTAGCGGGGCCGGAGATACGCAGTATTTT. This translates into CASSRSSGAGDTQYF.